This TCR beta chain was sequenced during a study of CD8+ T cells in alopecia areata. Study outcomes and limitations: Scalp samples also contribute reads from the resident alphabeta T cells found in normal skin.

The CDR3 runs 14 residues. Trimming removed 0 bases from V and 0 bases from J, with 7 bases in between. CDR1 is GTSNPN, CDR2 SVGIG, per germline (reference sequence). Reverse transcribed after extraction, RNA yielded cDNA as the sequencing template. The assay was immunoSEQ multiplex PCR, and TCRdb's table has in-frame clones only and misses some. The repertoire includes roughly 150,000 clones, about 60% of them detected once, and roughly 6.5% sits in the top ten. This clone has a handful of counts. As yet, its antigen is unknown. Obtained from alopecia areata patients were lesional scalp punch biopsies along with peripheral blood.

The sequence was collected from a human donor with alopecia areata. The chain couples TRBV30 to TRBJ2-3; the D gene is possibly TRBD1 (6 bases). Sequenced here: CD4+ T cells sorted from blood, sampled at week 0. CDR3 amino acids: CAWSVQGSTDTQYF. CDR3 nucleotides: TGTGCCTGGAGTGTACAGGGTAGCACAGATACGCAGTATTTT.